This T cell receptor beta chain was sequenced in a study of blood T cell repertoires in COVID-19. Clones were read by immunoSEQ multiplex PCR, and TCRdb kept only the in-frame ones, dropping some. The repertoire has about 270,000 clones, 88% of them found once; the top ten carry roughly 4%. The CDR3 is 14 amino acids. The V segment lost 4 bases and the J segment 5 bases; nucleotides outside the gene matches: 4. Germline values: CDR1 LGHNA, CDR2 YNFKEQ. The receptor comes from a man between 60 and 75 years old who had recovered from COVID-19. The chain couples TRBV4-2 to TRBJ2-3, with TRBD2 matching 9 bases. Material for sequencing was peripheral blood. CDR3 nucleotide sequence: TGTGCCAGCAGCCGGGCTAGCGGGGAAGATACGCAGTATTTT. This codes for CASSRASGEDTQYF.